One sample yielded the 29 T cell receptor beta chains listed below, sequenced in a study of T-cell reconstitution after alpha-beta-depleted transplantation in children. TCRbeta library preparation incorporated unique molecular identifiers. TCRdb re-called the PCR reads through MiXCR, storing one row per CDR3 protein. The profile shows roughly 500,000 distinct CDR3 sequences, around a third of them singletons. The input for sequencing was PBMCs from the stem cell graft donor, taken from the stem cell graft. The source of these receptors is a human donor who donated a stem cell graft to a child with aplastic anemia.

This chain uses TRBV3-1 with TRBJ1-1, with a possible D match to TRBD1 (5 bases). Trimming pared 5 bases from V and 4 bases from J, leaving 17 bases between. Per the germline V gene, CDR1 is LGHDT and CDR2 is YNNKEL (reference sequence). The CDR3 spans 15 residues. The DNA of the CDR3 is TGTGCCAGCAGCACTCAATCGACAGTCTCCACTGAAGCTTTCTTT. Amino acids: CASSTQSTVSTEAFF.

This sequence joins TRBV30 and TRBJ2-1; TRBD2 agrees at 7 bases. With V trimmed by 3 bases and J by 8 bases, 13 bases remained unmatched. Germline V gives CDR1 GTSNPN, CDR2 SVGIG (reference sequence). The CDR3 is 15 amino acids. Written as DNA, the CDR3 is TGTGCCTGGAGCGACGGGGGGTTTGTTCGGGATGAGCAGTTCTTC. Translated, it gives CAWSDGGFVRDEQFF.

This chain joins TRBV18 and TRBJ1-3; D unclear. V shed 2 bases and J shed 0 bases, with 11 bases lying between them. The CDR3 runs to 16 residues. Germline CDR1 and CDR2: KGHSH and LQKENI. The CDR3 DNA reads as TGTGCCAGCTCACCAAAGACTCTTTCCTCTGGAAACACCATATATTTT. Amino acids: CASSPKTLSSGNTIYF. The complete variable domain, with remaining parts taken from reference TRBV18 and TRBJ1-3, reads NAGVMQNPRHLVRRRGQEARLRCSPMKGHSHVYWYRQLPEEGLKFMVYLQKENIIDESGMPKERFSAEFPKEGPSILRIQQVVRGDSAAYFCASSPKTLSSGNTIYFGEGSWLTVV.

This clonotype occurred a few times. The chain employs TRBV12-3 or TRBV12-4 and TRBJ2-1; 8 bases match TRBD2. Trimming at V came to 6 bases and at J to 4 bases, leaving 14 bases not matched to a gene. This CDR3 has 17 residues. CDR3 amino acids: CASRPLGGTSQYNEQFF. CDR3 coding DNA: TGTGCCAGCAGGCCGTTGGGAGGGACTAGTCAATACAATGAGCAGTTCTTC.

The V and J genes are TRBV13 and TRBJ2-7; D perhaps matches TRBD2 (6 bases). The V gene's germline CDR1 is PRHDT and CDR2 FYEKMQ (reference sequence). The CDR3 runs 13 residues. V was clipped by 8 bases and J by 2 bases, with 13 bases between them. The CDR3: CASRDSITYEQYF. The CDR3 DNA reads TGTGCCAGCCGGGACTCCATTACCTACGAGCAGTACTTC.

DNA for the CDR3: TGTGCCAGTAGTATGGGACAGGTTTCAGGGACCCAGTACTTC. Protein sequence: CASSMGQVSGTQYF. The chain recombines TRBV19 with TRBJ2-5; TRBD1 matches at 8 bases. With V trimmed by 3 bases and J by 7 bases, 7 bases remained unmatched. Germline V gene lookup returns CDR1 LNHDA and CDR2 SQIVND (reference sequence). CDR3 length equals 14 residues.

This clonotype was found a few times. CDR3 amino acids: CASSLNIGGRRGSEQYF. The CDR3 coding sequence is TGTGCCAGCAGCTTAAATATCGGCGGGAGGAGGGGATCGGAGCAGTACTTC. The rearrangement uses TRBV7-2 and TRBJ2-7, with TRBD2 matching over 8 bases. Germline trimming cut 2 bases from V and 7 bases from J; bases unmatched to any gene: 16. CDR3 length: 17 residues. Germline CDR1 is SGHTA and CDR2 is FQGNSA.

This clonotype was observed a single time. The rearrangement uses TRBV12-3 or TRBV12-4 and TRBJ1-4; D is unclear. V dropped 3 bases and J dropped 4 bases, with 6 bases sitting between them. This CDR3 is built from 13 residues. CDR3 in DNA: TGTGCCAGCAGTTTTCTCCGTAATGAAAAACTGTTTTTT. This sequence encodes CASSFLRNEKLFF.

This clonotype was seen a handful of times. The gene calls are TRBV7-9 and TRBJ1-1; no clear D. The CDR3 is 16 residues long. Germline V gene data show CDR1 as SEHNR and CDR2 as FQNEAQ (reference sequence). Trimming removed 1 base from V and 1 base from J, with 13 bases in between. In nucleotides, the CDR3 is TGTGCCAGCAGCTTAGGTGGGCCACAGAGGAACACTGAAGCTTTCTTT. This gives the protein CASSLGGPQRNTEAFF.

The genes are TRBV10-1 and TRBJ2-3, with TRBD2 identical over 10 bases. This CDR3 has 17 residues. The germline V gene encodes CDR1 WNHNN and CDR2 SYGVQD (reference sequence). The trim removed 2 bases at V and 3 bases at J, leaving 8 bases unmatched. The CDR3 sequence is CASSETGLAMWTDTQYF. CDR3 in DNA: TGCGCCAGCAGTGAGACGGGACTAGCGATGTGGACAGATACGCAGTATTTT.

This clonotype was counted at least ten times. CDR3 sequence (DNA): TGTGCCAGCAGCTCAGAGAACGCAGATACGCAGTATTTT. This translates into CASSSENADTQYF. This chain links TRBV5-6 with TRBJ2-3; unclear D gene. Germline CDR1 and CDR2: SGHDT and YYEEEE. V lost 3 bases, J lost 4 bases, and 9 bases lay in between. The length of the CDR3 is 13 residues.

On this clonotype itself: One end of the junction varies from germline; a read error may be responsible. The CDR3 is CVPGGYYEQYF. The CDR3 bases are TGCGTGCCAGGGGGGTACTACGAGCAGTACTTC. The chain is built from TRBV5-8 and TRBJ2-7, with D perhaps matching TRBD1 (7 bases). The CDR3 consists of 11 residues. Germline CDR1 reads SGHTS; CDR2 reads YDEGEE.

This chain joins TRBV7-2 and TRBJ2-5; D may match TRBD1 or TRBD2 (6 bases each). CDR1 is SGHTA and CDR2 is FQGNSA in the germline V gene. The CDR3 totals 15 residues. The V gene lost 1 base and the J gene lost 5 bases, with 14 bases spanning the gap. Here the CDR3 reads CASSLVPGEVETQYF. The CDR3 region has the DNA TGTGCCAGCAGCTTAGTTCCAGGGGAGGTGGAGACCCAGTACTTC.

The rearrangement uses TRBV5-4 and TRBJ1-1; TRBD1 agrees at 9 bases. In germline, CDR1 is SGHNT, CDR2 YYREEE (reference sequence). The CDR3 has 15 amino acids. The V gene end was trimmed by 5 bases and the J gene end by 1 base; junction bases not matched to a gene: 6. The CDR3 nucleotides are TGTGCCAGCAGAACCGGGACAGGGTCGAACACTGAAGCTTTCTTT. This encodes CASRTGTGSNTEAFF.

The rearrangement links TRBV7-9 to TRBJ1-2; possibly TRBD1 for D (6 bases). Trimming took off 10 bases at V and 3 bases at J, with 15 bases between the two ends. The CDR3 has 13 amino acids. Germline loops: CDR1 SEHNR, CDR2 FQNEAQ (reference sequence). The DNA of the CDR3 is TGTGCCACAAAGCTCGGACAGTACTATGGCTACACCTTC. Translation gives CATKLGQYYGYTF.

This clonotype was found a few times. The rearrangement links TRBV5-6 to TRBJ1-6, with D uncertain. The CDR3 covers 14 residues. V shed 3 bases and J shed 7 bases, with 11 bases lying between them. CDR1 and CDR2 (germline): SGHDT, YYEEEE. CDR3 loop: CASSWEGFNSPLHF. CDR3 in DNA: TGTGCCAGCAGCTGGGAGGGATTCAATTCACCCCTCCACTTT.

The chain is built from TRBV6-1 and TRBJ2-7, with 8 bases lining up with TRBD1. Germline CDR1 and CDR2: MNHNS and SASEGT. Unmatched junction bases numbered 14, after V lost 6 bases and J lost 7 bases. The CDR3 totals 15 residues. CDR3 in amino acids: CASSLLKGQGSEQYF. The DNA for the CDR3 is TGTGCCAGCAGCCTTCTAAAAGGACAGGGTAGTGAGCAGTACTTC.

In its sample, this clonotype was seen a few times. V and J are TRBV7-2 and TRBJ2-1, with TRBD1 matching over 11 bases. Trimming removed 5 bases from V and 13 bases from J; junction bases left unmatched: 13. Germline-derived CDR1 and CDR2 are SGHTA and FQGNSA. There are 15 residues in the CDR3. The CDR3 region is CASSPRTGGDRPQFF. CDR3 sequence (DNA): TGTGCCAGCAGCCCCCGGACAGGGGGCGACCGGCCTCAGTTCTTC.

The chain uses TRBV20-1 and TRBJ1-4; 7 bases line up with TRBD1. The CDR3 is 13 residues long. V shed 6 bases, J shed 6 bases, and the junction held 7 bases outside the gene matches. Germline lookup yields CDR1 DFQATT and CDR2 SNEGSKA (reference sequence). The CDR3 spells CSAPEGADEKLFF. The CDR3 DNA reads TGCAGTGCCCCGGAGGGGGCCGATGAAAAACTGTTTTTT.

This clonotype was counted only a few times. The chain employs TRBV12-3 or TRBV12-4 and TRBJ1-5; possibly TRBD1 for D (6 bases). This CDR3 has 16 residues. V lost 6 bases to trimming and J lost 5 bases, with 20 bases between them. The CDR3: CASSPEAGEGHQPQHF. CDR3 in DNA: TGTGCCAGCAGCCCTGAAGCAGGGGAAGGTCATCAGCCCCAGCATTTT.

In its sample, this clonotype was seen once. A clone one base away is much larger, so this may be a read error. V and J are TRBV7-2 and TRBJ1-1, with D hard to call. The CDR3 length is 13 residues. CDR1 is SGHTA, CDR2 FQGNSA, per germline. The CDR3 protein is CASGFTRNTEAFF. CDR3 in DNA: TGTGCCAGCGGCTTCACACGGAACACTGAAGCTTTCTTT.

The chain is built from TRBV10-2 and TRBJ1-3; tentative D call: TRBD1 (6 bases). CDR3 length: 15 residues. Germline V CDR1 and CDR2: WSHSY, SAAADI. The V end lost 9 bases, the J end lost 0 bases, and 15 bases lay between the germline ends. Here the CDR3 DNA reads TGCGCCAGTCGTCGGACAGATCGCTCTGGAAACACCATATATTTT. As protein: CASRRTDRSGNTIYF.

The chain is built from TRBV28 and TRBJ2-3; 9 positions match TRBD2. The CDR3 totals 14 residues. After removal of 8 bases from V and 1 base from J, the junction contained 4 bases not matched to a gene. Per the germline V gene, CDR1 is MDHEN and CDR2 is SYDVKM. The CDR3 bases are TGTGCCAGCGGAAGGACTAGCGGCACAGATACGCAGTATTTT. Its translation: CASGRTSGTDTQYF.

The chain carries TRBV7-2 and TRBJ2-7; D is perhaps TRBD1 (6 bases). Trimming shortened V by 5 bases and J by 2 bases, and 16 bases separated the two germline ends. The CDR3 runs 15 residues. The germline V gene encodes CDR1 SGHTA and CDR2 FQGNSA. CDR3 bases: TGTGCCAGCAGCCGTAGACAGGCCGGCCCCTACGAGCAGTACTTC. Encoded protein: CASSRRQAGPYEQYF.

The V gene is TRBV5-1, the J gene TRBJ1-1; 8 bases are shared with TRBD1. CDR1 is SGHRS, CDR2 YFSETQ, per germline. CDR3 size: 15 residues. The V segment lost 0 bases and the J segment 5 bases; nucleotides outside the gene matches: 6. CDR3 sequence (DNA): TGCGCCAGCAGCTTGGATCAGGGGGCGGGGACTGAAGCTTTCTTT. Amino acids: CASSLDQGAGTEAFF.

This clonotype occurred a few times. This sequence joins TRBV24-1 and TRBJ2-1; 13 bases are a match to TRBD2. The V and J ends lost 4 bases and 6 bases, in that order; junction bases with no gene match: 5. Germline CDR1 reads KGHDR; CDR2 reads SFDVKD. The CDR3 is 16 amino acids. CDR3 sequence (DNA): TGTGCCACCAGTGACGACACTAGCGGGAGGGCCAATGAGCAGTTCTTC. Amino acids: CATSDDTSGRANEQFF.

The chain links TRBV29-1 to TRBJ1-3; D unclear. This CDR3 has 13 amino acids. The V gene's germline CDR1 is SQVTM and CDR2 ANQGSEA. The germline V and J ends were trimmed by 4 bases and 2 bases, with 9 bases remaining between them. The CDR3 DNA follows: TGCAGCGTTGTGGGGTCCCCTGGAAACACCATATATTTT. Residues: CSVVGSPGNTIYF.

There are a few counts of this clonotype. The chain joins TRBV20-1 to TRBJ1-4, with D perhaps TRBD1 (5 bases). Trimming cost V 3 bases and J 8 bases, with 16 bases left between them. CDR1 DFQATT and CDR2 SNEGSKA come from the germline V gene (reference sequence). The CDR3 runs 14 residues. The CDR3 nucleotides are TGCAGTGCTAGCAGGGCGGCGGATGGGGAAAAACTGTTTTTT. Amino acid sequence: CSASRAADGEKLFF.

The chain joins TRBV5-1 to TRBJ1-1, with a weak D call TRBD1 (5 bases). V was cut by 4 bases and J by 4 bases, with 11 bases left in between. This CDR3 is built from 13 residues. Germline V lookup: CDR1 SGHRS, CDR2 YFSETQ. The CDR3 region has the DNA TGCGCCAGCAGCCACCGGCAGGGCACTGAAGCTTTCTTT. Its protein product is CASSHRQGTEAFF. Filled out from reference TRBV5-1 and TRBJ1-1, the complete variable domain reads KAGVTQTPRYLIKTRGQQVTLSCSPISGHRSVSWYQQTPGQGLQFLFEYFSETQRNKGNFPGRFSGRQFSNSRSEMNVSTLELGDSALYLCASSHRQGTEAFFGQGTRLTVV.